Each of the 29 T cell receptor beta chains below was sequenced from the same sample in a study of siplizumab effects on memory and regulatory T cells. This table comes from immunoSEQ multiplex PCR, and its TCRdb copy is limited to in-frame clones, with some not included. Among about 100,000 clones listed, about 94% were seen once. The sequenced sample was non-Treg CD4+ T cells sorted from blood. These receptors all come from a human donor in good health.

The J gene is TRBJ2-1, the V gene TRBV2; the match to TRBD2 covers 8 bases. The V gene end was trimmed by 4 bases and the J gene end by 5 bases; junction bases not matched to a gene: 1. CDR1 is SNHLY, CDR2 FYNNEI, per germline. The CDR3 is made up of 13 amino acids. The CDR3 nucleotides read TGTGCCAGCAGTGGACTAGCGAACAATGAGCAGTTCTTC. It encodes CASSGLANNEQFF.

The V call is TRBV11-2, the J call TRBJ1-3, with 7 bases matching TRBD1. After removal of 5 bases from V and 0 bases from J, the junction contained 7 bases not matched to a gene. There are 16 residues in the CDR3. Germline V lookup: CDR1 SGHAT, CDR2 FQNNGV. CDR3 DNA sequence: TGTGCCAGCAGCGTCGGACAGGCCCCCTCTGGAAACACCATATATTTT. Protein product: CASSVGQAPSGNTIYF.

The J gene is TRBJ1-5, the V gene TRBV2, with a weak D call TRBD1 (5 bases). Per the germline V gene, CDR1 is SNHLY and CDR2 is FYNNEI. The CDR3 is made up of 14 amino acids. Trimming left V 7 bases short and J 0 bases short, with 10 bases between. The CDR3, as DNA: TGTGCCAGCAATCGGCAGGGTAGCAATCAGCCCCAGCATTTT. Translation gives CASNRQGSNQPQHF. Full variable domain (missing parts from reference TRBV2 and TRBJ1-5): EPEVTQTPSHQVTQMGQEVILRCVPISNHLYFYWYRQILGQKVEFLVSFYNNEISEKSEIFDDQFSVERPDGSNFTLKIRSTKLEDSAMYFCASNRQGSNQPQHFGDGTRLSIL.

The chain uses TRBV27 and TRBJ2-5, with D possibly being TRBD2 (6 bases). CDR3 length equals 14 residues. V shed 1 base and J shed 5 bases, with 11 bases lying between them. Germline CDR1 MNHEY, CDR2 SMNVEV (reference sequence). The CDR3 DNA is TGTGCCAGCAGTTTATGGGGCGGAGGGGAGACCCAGTACTTC. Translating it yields CASSLWGGGETQYF.

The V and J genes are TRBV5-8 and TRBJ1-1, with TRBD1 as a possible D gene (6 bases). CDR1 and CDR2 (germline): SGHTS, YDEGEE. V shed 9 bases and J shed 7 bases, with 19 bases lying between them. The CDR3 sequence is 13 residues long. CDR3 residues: CANPPAGALEAFF. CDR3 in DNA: TGTGCCAACCCCCCGGCGGGGGCCCTTGAAGCTTTCTTT.

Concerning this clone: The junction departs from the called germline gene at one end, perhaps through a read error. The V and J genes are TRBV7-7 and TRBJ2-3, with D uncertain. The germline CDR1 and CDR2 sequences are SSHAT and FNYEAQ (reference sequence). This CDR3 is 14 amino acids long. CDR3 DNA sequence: TGTGCTAGCAGCTTAGGTCAAGCAACAGATACGCAGTATTTT. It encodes CASSLGQATDTQYF.

The CDR3 DNA is TGTGCCAGCAGTTACGACAGCCAAGAGACCCAGTACTTC. Protein sequence: CASSYDSQETQYF. The rearrangement uses TRBV6-5 and TRBJ2-5, with D perhaps TRBD1 (5 bases). The V and J ends lost 2 bases and 1 base respectively, with 5 bases between them. The CDR3 runs to 13 residues. Germline loops: CDR1 MNHEY, CDR2 SVGAGI.

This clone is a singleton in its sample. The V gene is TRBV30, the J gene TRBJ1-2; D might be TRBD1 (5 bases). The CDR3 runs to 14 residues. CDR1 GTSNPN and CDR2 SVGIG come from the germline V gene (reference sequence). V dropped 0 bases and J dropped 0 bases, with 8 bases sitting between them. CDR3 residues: CAWSVRVSNYGYTF. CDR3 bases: TGTGCCTGGAGTGTCAGGGTCTCTAACTATGGCTACACCTTC.

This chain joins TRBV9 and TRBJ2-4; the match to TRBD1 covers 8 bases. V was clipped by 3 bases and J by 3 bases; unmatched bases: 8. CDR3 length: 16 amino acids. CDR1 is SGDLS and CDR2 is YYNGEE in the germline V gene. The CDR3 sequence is CASSAGTGWGKNIQYF. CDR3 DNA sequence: TGTGCCAGCAGCGCCGGGACAGGATGGGGCAAAAACATTCAGTACTTC.

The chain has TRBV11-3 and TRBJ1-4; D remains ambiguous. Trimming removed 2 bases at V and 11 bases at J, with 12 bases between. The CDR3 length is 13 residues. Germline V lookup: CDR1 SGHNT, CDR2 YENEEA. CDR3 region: CASSLHPGNKLFF. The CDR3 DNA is TGTGCCAGCAGCTTACATCCGGGGAATAAACTGTTTTTT.

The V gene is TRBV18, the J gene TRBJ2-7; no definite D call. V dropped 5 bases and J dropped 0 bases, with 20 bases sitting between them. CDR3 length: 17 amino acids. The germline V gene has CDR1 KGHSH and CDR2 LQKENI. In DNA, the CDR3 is TGTGCCAGCTCAGCCACGGTATTTAGTTGGATCTCCTACGAGCAGTACTTC. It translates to CASSATVFSWISYEQYF.

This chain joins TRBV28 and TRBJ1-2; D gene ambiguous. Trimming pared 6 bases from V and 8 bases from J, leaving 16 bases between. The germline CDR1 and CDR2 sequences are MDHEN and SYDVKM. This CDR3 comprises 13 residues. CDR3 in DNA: TGTGCCAGCAGCTCCGGAGGGAGGCGCGGCTACACCTTC. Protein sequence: CASSSGGRRGYTF.

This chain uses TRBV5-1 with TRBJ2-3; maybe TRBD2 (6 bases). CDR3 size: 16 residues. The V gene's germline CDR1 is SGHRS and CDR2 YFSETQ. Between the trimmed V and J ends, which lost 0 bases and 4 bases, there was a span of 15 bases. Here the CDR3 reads CASSLVAGSPADTQYF. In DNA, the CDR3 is TGCGCCAGCAGCTTGGTGGCCGGGAGTCCCGCAGATACGCAGTATTTT.

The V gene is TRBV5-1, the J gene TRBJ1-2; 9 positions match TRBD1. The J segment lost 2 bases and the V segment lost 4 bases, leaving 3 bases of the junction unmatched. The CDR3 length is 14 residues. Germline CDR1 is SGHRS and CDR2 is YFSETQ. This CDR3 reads CASSTTGGNYGYTF. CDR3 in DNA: TGCGCCAGCAGCACGACAGGGGGAAACTATGGCTACACCTTC.

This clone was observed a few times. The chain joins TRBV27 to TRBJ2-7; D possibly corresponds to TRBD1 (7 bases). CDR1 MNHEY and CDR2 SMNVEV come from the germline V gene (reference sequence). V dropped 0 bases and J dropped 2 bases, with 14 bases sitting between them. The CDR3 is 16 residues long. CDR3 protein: CASSLSEGQLPYEQYF. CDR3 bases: TGTGCCAGCAGTTTATCGGAGGGACAGCTCCCCTACGAGCAGTACTTC.

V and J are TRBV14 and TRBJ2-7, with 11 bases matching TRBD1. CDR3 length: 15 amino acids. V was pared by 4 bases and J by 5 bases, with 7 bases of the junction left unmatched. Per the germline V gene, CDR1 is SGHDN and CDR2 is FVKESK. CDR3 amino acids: CASSPLRTGGNEQYF. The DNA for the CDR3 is TGTGCCAGCAGCCCATTACGGACAGGGGGCAACGAGCAGTACTTC.

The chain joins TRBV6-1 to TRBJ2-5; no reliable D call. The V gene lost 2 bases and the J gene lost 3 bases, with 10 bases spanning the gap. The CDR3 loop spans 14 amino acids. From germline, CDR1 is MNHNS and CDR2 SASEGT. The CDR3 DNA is TGTGCCAGCAGTGAACTTGGGCCTAAAGAGACCCAGTACTTC. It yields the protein CASSELGPKETQYF.

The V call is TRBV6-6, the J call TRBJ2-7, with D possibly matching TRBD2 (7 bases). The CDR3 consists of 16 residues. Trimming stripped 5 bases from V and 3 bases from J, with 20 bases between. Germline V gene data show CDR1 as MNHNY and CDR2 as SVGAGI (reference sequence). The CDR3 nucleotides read TGTGCCAGCAGTGGGAATAGGGGGAGGGCTTTCTACGAGCAGTACTTC. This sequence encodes CASSGNRGRAFYEQYF.

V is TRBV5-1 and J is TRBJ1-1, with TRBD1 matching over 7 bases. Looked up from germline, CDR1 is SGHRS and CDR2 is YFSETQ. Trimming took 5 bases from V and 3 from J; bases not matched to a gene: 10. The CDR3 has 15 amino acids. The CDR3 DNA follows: TGCGCCAGCAGGCTGACGTTGGGGACAGACACTGAAGCTTTCTTT. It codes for CASRLTLGTDTEAFF.

The CDR3 protein is CSVRSDTGELFF. In DNA form, the CDR3 reads TGCAGCGTTCGGTCAGACACCGGGGAGCTGTTTTTT. This sequence joins TRBV29-1 and TRBJ2-2; D is ambiguous. Germline CDR1 SQVTM, CDR2 ANQGSEA. V was shortened by 5 bases and J by 3 bases, with 7 bases between the two germline ends. CDR3 length equals 12 residues.

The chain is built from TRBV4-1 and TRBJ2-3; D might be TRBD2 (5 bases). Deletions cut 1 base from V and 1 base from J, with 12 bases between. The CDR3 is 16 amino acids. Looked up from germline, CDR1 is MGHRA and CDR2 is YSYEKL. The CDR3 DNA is TGCGCCAGCAGCCAAGGTATTCGGGGAGGCACAGATACGCAGTATTTT. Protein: CASSQGIRGGTDTQYF.

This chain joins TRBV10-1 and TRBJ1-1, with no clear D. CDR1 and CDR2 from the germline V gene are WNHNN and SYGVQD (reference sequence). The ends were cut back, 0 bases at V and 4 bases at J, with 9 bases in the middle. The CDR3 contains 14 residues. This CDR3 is CASSESGRGTEAFF. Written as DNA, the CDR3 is TGCGCCAGCAGTGAGTCTGGACGGGGCACTGAAGCTTTCTTT.

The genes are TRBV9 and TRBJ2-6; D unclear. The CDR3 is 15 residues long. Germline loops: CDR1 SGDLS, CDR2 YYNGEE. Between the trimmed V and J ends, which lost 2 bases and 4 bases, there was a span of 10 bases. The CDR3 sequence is CASSVRGSGANVLTF. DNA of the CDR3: TGTGCCAGCAGCGTTCGCGGTTCGGGGGCCAACGTCCTGACTTTC.

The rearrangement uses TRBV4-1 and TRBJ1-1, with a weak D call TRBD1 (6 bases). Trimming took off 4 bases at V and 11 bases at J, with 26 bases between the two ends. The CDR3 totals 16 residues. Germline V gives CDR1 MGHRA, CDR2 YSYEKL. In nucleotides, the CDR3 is TGCGCCAGCAGCCGAACTATTATCCGGGGGCCGCAGGAGGCTTTCTTT. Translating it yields CASSRTIIRGPQEAFF.

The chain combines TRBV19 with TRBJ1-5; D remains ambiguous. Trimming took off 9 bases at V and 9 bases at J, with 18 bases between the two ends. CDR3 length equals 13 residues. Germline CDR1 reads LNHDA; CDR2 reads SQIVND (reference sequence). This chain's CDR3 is CASTEGGSGPQHF. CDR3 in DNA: TGTGCCAGCACGGAGGGCGGCTCCGGGCCCCAGCATTTT.

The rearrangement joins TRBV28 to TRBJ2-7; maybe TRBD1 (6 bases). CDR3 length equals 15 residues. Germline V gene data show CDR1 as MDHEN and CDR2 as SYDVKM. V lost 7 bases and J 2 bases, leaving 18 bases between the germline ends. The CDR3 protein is CASTVDSARPYEQYF. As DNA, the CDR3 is TGTGCCAGCACCGTGGACAGTGCGCGCCCCTACGAGCAGTACTTC.

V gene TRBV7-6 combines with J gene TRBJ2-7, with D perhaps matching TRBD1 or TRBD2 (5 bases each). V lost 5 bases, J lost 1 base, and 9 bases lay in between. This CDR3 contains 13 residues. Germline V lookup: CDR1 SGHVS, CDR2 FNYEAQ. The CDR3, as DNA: TGTGCCAGCAGCCGGGGCCCTTCCTACGAGCAGTACTTC. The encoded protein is CASSRGPSYEQYF.

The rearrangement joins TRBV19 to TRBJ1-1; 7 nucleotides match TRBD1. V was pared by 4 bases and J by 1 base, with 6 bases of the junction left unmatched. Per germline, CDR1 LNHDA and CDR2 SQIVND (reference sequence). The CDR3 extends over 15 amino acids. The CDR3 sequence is CASSKGDRKNTEAFF. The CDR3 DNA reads TGTGCCAGTAGTAAAGGGGACAGAAAGAACACTGAAGCTTTCTTT.

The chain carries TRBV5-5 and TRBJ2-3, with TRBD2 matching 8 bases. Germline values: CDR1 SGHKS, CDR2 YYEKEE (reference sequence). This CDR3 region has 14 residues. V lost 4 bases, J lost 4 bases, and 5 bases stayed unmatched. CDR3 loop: CASSPGLAADTQYF. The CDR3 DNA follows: TGTGCCAGCAGCCCAGGACTAGCCGCAGATACGCAGTATTTT. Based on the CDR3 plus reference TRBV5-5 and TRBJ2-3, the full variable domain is DAGVTQSPTHLIKTRGQQVTLRCSPISGHKSVSWYQQVLGQGPQFIFQYYEKEERGRGNFPDRFSARQFPNYSSELNVNALLLGDSALYLCASSPGLAADTQYFGPGTRLTVL.